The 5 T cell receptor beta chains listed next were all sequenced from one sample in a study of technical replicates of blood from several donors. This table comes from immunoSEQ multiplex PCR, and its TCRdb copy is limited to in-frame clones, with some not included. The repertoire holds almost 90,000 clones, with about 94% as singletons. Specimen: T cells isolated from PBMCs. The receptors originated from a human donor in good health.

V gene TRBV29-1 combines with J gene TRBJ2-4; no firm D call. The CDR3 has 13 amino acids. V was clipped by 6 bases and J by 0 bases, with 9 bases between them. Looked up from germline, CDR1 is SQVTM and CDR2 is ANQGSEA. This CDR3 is CSVQDTAKNIQYF. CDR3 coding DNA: TGCAGCGTCCAAGACACAGCCAAAAACATTCAGTACTTC.

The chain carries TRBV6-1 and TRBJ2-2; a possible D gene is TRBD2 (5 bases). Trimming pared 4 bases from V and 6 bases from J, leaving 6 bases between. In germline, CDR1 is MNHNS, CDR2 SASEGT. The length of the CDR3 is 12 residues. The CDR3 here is CASSGLPGELFF. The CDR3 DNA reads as TGTGCCAGCAGTGGACTACCCGGGGAGCTGTTTTTT.

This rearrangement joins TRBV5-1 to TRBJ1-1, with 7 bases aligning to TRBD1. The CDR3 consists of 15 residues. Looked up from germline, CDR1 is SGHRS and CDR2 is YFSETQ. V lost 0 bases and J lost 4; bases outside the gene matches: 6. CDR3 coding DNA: TGCGCCAGCAGCTTGGAAGGGGGCGACTTCACTGAAGCTTTCTTT. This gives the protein CASSLEGGDFTEAFF.

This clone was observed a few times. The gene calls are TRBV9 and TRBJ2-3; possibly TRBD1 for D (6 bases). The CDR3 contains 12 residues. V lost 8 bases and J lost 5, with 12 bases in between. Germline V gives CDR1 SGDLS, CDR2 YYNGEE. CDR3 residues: CASTPGEDTQYF. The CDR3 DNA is TGTGCCAGTACGCCAGGGGAAGATACGCAGTATTTT.

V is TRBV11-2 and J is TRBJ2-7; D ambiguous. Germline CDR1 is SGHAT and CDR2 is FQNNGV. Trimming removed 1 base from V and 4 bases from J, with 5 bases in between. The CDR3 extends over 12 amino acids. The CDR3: CASSLAEYEQYF. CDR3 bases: TGTGCCAGCAGCTTAGCGGAGTACGAGCAGTACTTC.